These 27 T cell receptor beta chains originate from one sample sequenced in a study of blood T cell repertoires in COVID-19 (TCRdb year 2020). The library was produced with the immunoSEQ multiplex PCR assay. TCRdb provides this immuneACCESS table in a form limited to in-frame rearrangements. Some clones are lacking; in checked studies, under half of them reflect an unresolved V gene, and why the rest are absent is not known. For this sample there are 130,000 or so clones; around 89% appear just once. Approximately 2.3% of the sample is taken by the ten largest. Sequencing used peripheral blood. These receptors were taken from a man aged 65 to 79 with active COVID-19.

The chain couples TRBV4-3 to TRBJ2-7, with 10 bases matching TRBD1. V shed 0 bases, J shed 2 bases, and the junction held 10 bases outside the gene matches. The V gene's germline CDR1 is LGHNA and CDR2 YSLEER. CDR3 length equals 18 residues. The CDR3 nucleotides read TGCGCCAGCAGCCAAGATCGAATGGGGGGACAGGGGACCTACGAGCAGTACTTC. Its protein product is CASSQDRMGGQGTYEQYF.

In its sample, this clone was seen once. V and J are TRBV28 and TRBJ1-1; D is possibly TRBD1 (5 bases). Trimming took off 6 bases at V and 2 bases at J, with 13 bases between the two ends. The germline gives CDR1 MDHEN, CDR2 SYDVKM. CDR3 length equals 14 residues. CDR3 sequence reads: CASSPGGGNTEAFF. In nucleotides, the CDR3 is TGTGCCAGCAGCCCGGGGGGAGGAAACACTGAAGCTTTCTTT.

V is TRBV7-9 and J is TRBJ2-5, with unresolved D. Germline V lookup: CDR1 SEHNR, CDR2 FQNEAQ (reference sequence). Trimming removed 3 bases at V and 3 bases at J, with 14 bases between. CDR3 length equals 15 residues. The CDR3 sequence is CASSFSASRKETQYF. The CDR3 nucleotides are TGTGCCAGCAGCTTCAGCGCCAGCCGAAAAGAGACCCAGTACTTC.

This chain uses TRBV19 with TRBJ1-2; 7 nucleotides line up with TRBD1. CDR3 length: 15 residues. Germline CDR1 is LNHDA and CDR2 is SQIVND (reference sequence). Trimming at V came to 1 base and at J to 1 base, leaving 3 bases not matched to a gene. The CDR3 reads CASSIVGTVNYGYTF. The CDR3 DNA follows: TGTGCCAGTAGTATAGTGGGGACAGTTAACTATGGCTACACCTTC.

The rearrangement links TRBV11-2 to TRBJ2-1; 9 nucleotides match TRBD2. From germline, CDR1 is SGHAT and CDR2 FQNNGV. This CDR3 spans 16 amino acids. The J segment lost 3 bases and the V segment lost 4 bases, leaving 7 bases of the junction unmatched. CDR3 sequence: CASSSIAGVDYNEQFF. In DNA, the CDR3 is TGTGCCAGCAGCTCAATAGCGGGAGTAGACTACAATGAGCAGTTCTTC.

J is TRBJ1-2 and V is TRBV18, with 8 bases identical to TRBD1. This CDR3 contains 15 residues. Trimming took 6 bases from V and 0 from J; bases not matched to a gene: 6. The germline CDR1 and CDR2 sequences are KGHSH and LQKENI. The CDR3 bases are TGTGCCAGCTCCCCGCCGGGACAGGCTAACTATGGCTACACCTTC. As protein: CASSPPGQANYGYTF.

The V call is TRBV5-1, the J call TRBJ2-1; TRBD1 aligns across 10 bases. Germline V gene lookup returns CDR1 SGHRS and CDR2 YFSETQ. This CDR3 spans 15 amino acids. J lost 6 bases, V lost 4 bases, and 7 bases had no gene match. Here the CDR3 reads CASSPRTGGLNEQFF. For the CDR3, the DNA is TGCGCCAGCAGCCCAAGGACAGGGGGACTCAATGAGCAGTTCTTC.

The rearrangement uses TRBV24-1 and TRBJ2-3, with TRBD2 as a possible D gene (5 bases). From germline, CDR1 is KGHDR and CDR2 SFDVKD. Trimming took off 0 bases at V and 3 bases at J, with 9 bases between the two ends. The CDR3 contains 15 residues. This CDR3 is CATSDLRGGTDTQYF. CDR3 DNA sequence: TGTGCCACCAGTGATTTGCGGGGTGGTACAGATACGCAGTATTTT.

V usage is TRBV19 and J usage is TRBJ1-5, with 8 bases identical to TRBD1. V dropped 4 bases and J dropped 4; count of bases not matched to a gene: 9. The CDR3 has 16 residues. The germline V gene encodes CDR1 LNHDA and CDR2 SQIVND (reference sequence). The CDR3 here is CASSTLGQANNQPQHF. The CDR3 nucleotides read TGTGCCAGTAGTACCCTGGGACAGGCGAATAATCAGCCCCAGCATTTT.

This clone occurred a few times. This CDR3 reads CASGRGLAGGWGTGELFF. The CDR3 DNA follows: TGTGCCAGCGGCAGAGGACTAGCGGGAGGATGGGGCACCGGGGAGCTGTTTTTT. The chain is built from TRBV9 and TRBJ2-2; 14 nucleotides align to TRBD2. V shed 7 bases, J shed 4 bases, and the junction held 12 bases outside the gene matches. Per germline, CDR1 SGDLS and CDR2 YYNGEE. This CDR3 region has 18 residues.

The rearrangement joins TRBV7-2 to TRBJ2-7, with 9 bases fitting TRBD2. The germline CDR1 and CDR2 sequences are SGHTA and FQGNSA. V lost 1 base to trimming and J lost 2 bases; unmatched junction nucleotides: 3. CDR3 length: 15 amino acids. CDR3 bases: TGTGCCAGCAGCTTAGAGGCGGGAGGGCCCTACGAGCAGTACTTC. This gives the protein CASSLEAGGPYEQYF.

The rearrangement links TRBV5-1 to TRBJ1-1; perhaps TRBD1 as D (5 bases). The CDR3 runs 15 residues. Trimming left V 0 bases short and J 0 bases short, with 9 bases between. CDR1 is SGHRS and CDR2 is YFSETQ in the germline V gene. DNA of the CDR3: TGCGCCAGCAGCTTGGGGGGCAGCTTGAACACTGAAGCTTTCTTT. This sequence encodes CASSLGGSLNTEAFF.

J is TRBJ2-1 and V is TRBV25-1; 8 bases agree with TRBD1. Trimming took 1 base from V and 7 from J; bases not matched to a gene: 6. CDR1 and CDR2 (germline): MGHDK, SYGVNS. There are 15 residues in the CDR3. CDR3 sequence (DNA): TGTGCCAGCAGTGAATCCCGGACAGGGAAGAATGAGCAGTTCTTC. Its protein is CASSESRTGKNEQFF.

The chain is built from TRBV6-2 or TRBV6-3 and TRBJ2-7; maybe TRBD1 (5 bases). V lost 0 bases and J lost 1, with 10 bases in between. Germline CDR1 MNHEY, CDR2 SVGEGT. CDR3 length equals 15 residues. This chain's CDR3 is CASSYSTAGSYEQYF. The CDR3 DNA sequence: TGTGCCAGCAGTTACTCAACGGCAGGGTCCTACGAGCAGTACTTC.

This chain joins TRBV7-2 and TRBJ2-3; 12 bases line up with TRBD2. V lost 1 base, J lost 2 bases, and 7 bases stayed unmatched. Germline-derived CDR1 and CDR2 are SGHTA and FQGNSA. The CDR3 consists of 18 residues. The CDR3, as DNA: TGTGCCAGCAGCTTAGTCCCCCCTAGCGGGAGGGCCACAGATACGCAGTATTTT. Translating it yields CASSLVPPSGRATDTQYF.

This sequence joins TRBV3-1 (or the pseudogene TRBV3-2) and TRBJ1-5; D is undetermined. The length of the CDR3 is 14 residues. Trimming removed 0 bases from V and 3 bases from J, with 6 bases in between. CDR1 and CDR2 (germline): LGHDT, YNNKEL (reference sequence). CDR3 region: CASSQDLYNQPQHF. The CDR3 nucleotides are TGTGCCAGCAGCCAAGATTTGTACAATCAGCCCCAGCATTTT.

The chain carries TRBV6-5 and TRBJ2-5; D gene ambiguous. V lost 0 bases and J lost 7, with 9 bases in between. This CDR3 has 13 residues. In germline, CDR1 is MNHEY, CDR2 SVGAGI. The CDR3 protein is CASSYSSAGTQYF. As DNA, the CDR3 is TGTGCCAGCAGTTACTCGAGCGCTGGGACCCAGTACTTC.

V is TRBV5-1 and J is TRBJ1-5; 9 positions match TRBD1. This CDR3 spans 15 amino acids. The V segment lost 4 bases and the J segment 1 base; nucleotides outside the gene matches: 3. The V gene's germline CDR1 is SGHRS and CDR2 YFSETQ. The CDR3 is CASSDGTGSNQPQHF. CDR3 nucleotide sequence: TGCGCCAGCAGCGACGGGACAGGGAGCAATCAGCCCCAGCATTTT.

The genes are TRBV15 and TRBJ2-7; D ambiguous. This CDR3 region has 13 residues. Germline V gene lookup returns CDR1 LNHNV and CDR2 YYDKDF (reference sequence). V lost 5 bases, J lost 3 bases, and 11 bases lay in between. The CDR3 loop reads CATSASSHYEQYF. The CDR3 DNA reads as TGTGCCACCAGCGCCAGTTCCCACTACGAGCAGTACTTC.

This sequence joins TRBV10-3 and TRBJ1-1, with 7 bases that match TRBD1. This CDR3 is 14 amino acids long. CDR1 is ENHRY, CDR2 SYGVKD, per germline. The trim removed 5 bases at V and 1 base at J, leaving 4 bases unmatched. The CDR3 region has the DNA TGTGCCATCAGTCTTGGGACAGCGAACACTGAAGCTTTCTTT. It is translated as CAISLGTANTEAFF.

CDR3 nucleotides: TGCGCCAGCAGTCCCGGACAGGGCTATGGCTACACCTTC. This gives the protein CASSPGQGYGYTF. This sequence joins TRBV10-2 and TRBJ1-2; TRBD1 aligns across 8 bases. Germline CDR1 reads WSHSY; CDR2 reads SAAADI. The CDR3 runs 13 residues. V shed 5 bases, J shed 4 bases, and the junction held 3 bases outside the gene matches.

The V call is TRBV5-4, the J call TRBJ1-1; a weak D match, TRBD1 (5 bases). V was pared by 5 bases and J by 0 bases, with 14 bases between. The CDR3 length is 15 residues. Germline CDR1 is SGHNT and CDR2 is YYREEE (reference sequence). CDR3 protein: CASRHSGGMNTEAFF. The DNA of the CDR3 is TGTGCCAGCAGACACTCGGGGGGGATGAACACTGAAGCTTTCTTT. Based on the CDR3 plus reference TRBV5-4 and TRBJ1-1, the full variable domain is ETGVTQSPTHLIKTRGQQVTLRCSSQSGHNTVSWYQQALGQGPQFIFQYYREEENGRGNFPPRFSGLQFPNYSSELNVNALELDDSALYLCASRHSGGMNTEAFFGQGTRLTVV.

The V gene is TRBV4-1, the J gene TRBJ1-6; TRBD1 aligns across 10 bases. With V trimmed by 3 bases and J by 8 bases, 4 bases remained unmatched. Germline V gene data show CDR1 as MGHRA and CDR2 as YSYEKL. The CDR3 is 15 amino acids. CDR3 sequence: CASSHPGTGDSPLHF. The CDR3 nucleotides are TGCGCCAGCAGCCACCCCGGGACAGGGGATTCACCCCTCCACTTT.

For the CDR3, the DNA is TGTGCCAGTAGCGAGCCGGTCCAGCCCCAGCATTTT. It codes for CASSEPVQPQHF. This chain uses TRBV19 with TRBJ1-5; D gene unclear. With 6 bases removed from V and 7 bases from J, the gap between germline ends came to 10 bases. This CDR3 comprises 12 residues. The V gene's germline CDR1 is LNHDA and CDR2 SQIVND (reference sequence).

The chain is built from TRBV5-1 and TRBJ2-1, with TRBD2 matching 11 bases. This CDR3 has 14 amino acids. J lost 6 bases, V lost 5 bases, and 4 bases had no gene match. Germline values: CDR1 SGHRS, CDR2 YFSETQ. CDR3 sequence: CASRASGRFNEQFF. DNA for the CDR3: TGCGCCAGCAGGGCTAGCGGGAGGTTCAATGAGCAGTTCTTC.

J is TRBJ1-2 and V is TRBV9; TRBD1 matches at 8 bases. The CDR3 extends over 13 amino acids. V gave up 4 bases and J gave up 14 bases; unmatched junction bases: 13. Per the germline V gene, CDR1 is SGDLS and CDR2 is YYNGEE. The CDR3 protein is CASSQTPGQEVTF. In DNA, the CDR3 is TGTGCCAGCAGCCAAACCCCGGGACAGGAGGTTACCTTC.

The DNA for the CDR3 is TGTGCCAGCTCACCCCCGGGGGAGGGTCAGCCCCAGCATTTT. It encodes CASSPPGEGQPQHF. The genes are TRBV18 and TRBJ1-5; possible D gene TRBD1, 5 bases. The V gene lost 3 bases and the J gene lost 6 bases, with 12 bases spanning the gap. The CDR3 length is 14 residues. Germline-derived CDR1 and CDR2 are KGHSH and LQKENI. Full variable domain (remainder filled in from reference TRBV18 and TRBJ1-5): NAGVMQNPRHLVRRRGQEARLRCSPMKGHSHVYWYRQLPEEGLKFMVYLQKENIIDESGMPKERFSAEFPKEGPSILRIQQVVRGDSAAYFCASSPPGEGQPQHFGDGTRLSIL.